The rows below give T cell receptor beta chains drawn from one sample of a study of CD8+ T cells in alopecia areata. Measured with immunoSEQ multiplex PCR; TCRdb has only the in-frame clones, and not every one. The table has approximately 150,000 clones, around 60% seen once; the top ten hold 13% to 15%. This sample comprised CD4+ T cells sorted from blood, obtained at week 24, from a patient treated with tofacitinib. The receptors were sampled from a human donor with alopecia areata. Both conserved end residues are part of each CDR3. D genes are given only for firm matches. A row's size may be missing; if present it is once, few, many or a size class.

clone_size: few
d_call: .
j_call: TRBJ2-4
v_call: TRBV30
cdr3_nt: TGTGCCCTCGAGGCGGGCCCTGACATTCAGTACTTC
cdr3_aa: CALEAGPDIQYF

clone_size: .
d_call: TRBD1
j_call: TRBJ1-1
v_call: TRBV6-1
cdr3_nt: TGTGCCAGCAGTGACAGGGGGCCTACTGAAGCTTTCTTT
cdr3_aa: CASSDRGPTEAFF

clone_size: .
d_call: .
j_call: TRBJ1-3
v_call: TRBV5-6
cdr3_nt: TGTGCCAGCAGCCCACCACCTGGAAACACCATATATTTT
cdr3_aa: CASSPPPGNTIYF

clone_size: few
d_call: TRBD1
j_call: TRBJ1-2
v_call: TRBV11-1
cdr3_nt: TGTGCCAGCAGCACCCGACAGGGCGAGAACTATGGCTACACCTTC
cdr3_aa: CASSTRQGENYGYTF

clone_size: .
d_call: TRBD1
j_call: TRBJ2-5
v_call: TRBV5-1
cdr3_nt: TGCGCCAGCAGCTTGGCCGGGACAGGGTACCAAGAGACCCAGTACTTC
cdr3_aa: CASSLAGTGYQETQYF

clone_size: .
d_call: TRBD1
j_call: TRBJ2-2
v_call: TRBV5-6
cdr3_nt: TGTGCCAGCAGCAAGGGACAGGGCTCGGCCGGGGAGCTGTTTTTT
cdr3_aa: CASSKGQGSAGELFF

clone_size: few
d_call: .
j_call: TRBJ2-5
v_call: TRBV4-1
cdr3_nt: TGCGCCAGCAGCATGCAATCAGGGGCGCAAGAGACCCAGTACTTC
cdr3_aa: CASSMQSGAQETQYF

clone_size: few
d_call: .
j_call: TRBJ2-7
v_call: TRBV29-1
cdr3_nt: TGCAGCGTTGTCCCGGGCACCTACGAGCAGTACTTC
cdr3_aa: CSVVPGTYEQYF

clone_size: once
d_call: .
j_call: TRBJ2-1
v_call: TRBV4-1
cdr3_nt: TGCGCCAGCAGCCAAGATAAGTGGCCCCCACTTCCAGTGAATGAGCAGTTCTTC
cdr3_aa: CASSQDKWPPLPVNEQFF

clone_size: few
d_call: .
j_call: TRBJ2-3
v_call: TRBV29-1
cdr3_nt: TGCAGCGTTGAGGTTGTTAATACGCAGTATTTT
cdr3_aa: CSVEVVNTQYF

clone_size: .
d_call: TRBD1
j_call: TRBJ1-6
v_call: TRBV15
cdr3_nt: TGTGCCACCCGTAGAGGGACAGACTATAATTCACCCCTCCACTTT
cdr3_aa: CATRRGTDYNSPLHF

clone_size: few
d_call: .
j_call: TRBJ1-2
v_call: TRBV29-1
cdr3_nt: TGCAGCGTTATTGGGGCCCCTGGCTATGGCTACACCTTC
cdr3_aa: CSVIGAPGYGYTF

clone_size: .
d_call: TRBD1
j_call: TRBJ2-3
v_call: TRBV5-1
cdr3_nt: TGCGCCAGCAGCCCCCGGACAGGGGGTACAGATACGCAGTATTTT
cdr3_aa: CASSPRTGGTDTQYF

clone_size: .
d_call: .
j_call: TRBJ2-2
v_call: TRBV10-3
cdr3_nt: TGTGCCATCAGTGAGGCGGCCGGGGAGCTGTTTTTT
cdr3_aa: CAISEAAGELFF

clone_size: .
d_call: .
j_call: TRBJ1-2
v_call: TRBV18
cdr3_nt: TGTGCCAGCTCACCGGAGACCGTCGACTATGGCTACACCTTC
cdr3_aa: CASSPETVDYGYTF

clone_size: .
d_call: .
j_call: TRBJ2-3
v_call: TRBV27
cdr3_nt: TGTGCCGTTATATCGTGGGCAGATACGCAGTATTTT
cdr3_aa: CAVISWADTQYF

clone_size: .
d_call: .
j_call: TRBJ2-2
v_call: TRBV19
cdr3_nt: TGTGCCAGTAGTATCCTGTTGGGAGCAGGCACCGGGGAGCTGTTTTTT
cdr3_aa: CASSILLGAGTGELFF

clone_size: few
d_call: .
j_call: TRBJ2-1
v_call: TRBV4-1
cdr3_nt: TGCGCCAGCAGCCAAGATCTACAGGGATTGTACAATGAGCAGTTCTTC
cdr3_aa: CASSQDLQGLYNEQFF

clone_size: few
d_call: .
j_call: TRBJ1-1
v_call: TRBV19
cdr3_nt: TGTGCCAGTAGTATAGAGGCATCTGAAGCTTTCTTT
cdr3_aa: CASSIEASEAFF

clone_size: .
d_call: .
j_call: TRBJ1-2
v_call: TRBV25-1
cdr3_nt: TGTGCCAGCAGTGCCTTAGATGGCTACACCTTC
cdr3_aa: CASSALDGYTF

clone_size: .
d_call: .
j_call: TRBJ1-5
v_call: TRBV6-1
cdr3_nt: TGTGCCAGCAAGTGGCAGGGGAGTCAGCCCCAGCATTTT
cdr3_aa: CASKWQGSQPQHF

clone_size: .
d_call: .
j_call: TRBJ2-2
v_call: TRBV4-1
cdr3_nt: TGCGCCAGCAGCCAAGAGGTCGGGGAGCTGTTTTTT
cdr3_aa: CASSQEVGELFF

clone_size: few
d_call: .
j_call: TRBJ1-2
v_call: TRBV6-5
cdr3_nt: TGTGCCAGCAGTGCCGGGAGTAACTATGGCTACACCTTC
cdr3_aa: CASSAGSNYGYTF

clone_size: .
d_call: .
j_call: TRBJ1-2
v_call: TRBV19
cdr3_nt: TGTGCCAGTTCAGACAGCCGAAGGTCCTATGGCTACACCTTC
cdr3_aa: CASSDSRRSYGYTF

clone_size: .
d_call: .
j_call: TRBJ2-7
v_call: TRBV30
cdr3_nt: TGTGCCTGGAGTCCGTGGGCCCGTGGGGACTCCTACGAGCAGTACTTC
cdr3_aa: CAWSPWARGDSYEQYF

clone_size: .
d_call: .
j_call: TRBJ2-2
v_call: TRBV19
cdr3_nt: TGTGCCAGTAGTCGAACTCAGAACACCGGGGAGCTGTTTTTT
cdr3_aa: CASSRTQNTGELFF

clone_size: .
d_call: TRBD1
j_call: TRBJ1-2
v_call: TRBV30
cdr3_nt: TGTGCCTGGAGTAGGGGACAGGGGACGAGCTACACCTTC
cdr3_aa: CAWSRGQGTSYTF

clone_size: .
d_call: .
j_call: TRBJ2-3
v_call: TRBV4-2
cdr3_nt: TGTGCCAGCAGCCAGGGTAGCGGAAACACAGATACGCAGTATTTT
cdr3_aa: CASSQGSGNTDTQYF

clone_size: .
d_call: TRBD1
j_call: TRBJ1-5
v_call: TRBV23-1
cdr3_nt: TGCGCCAGCCCAGGGGGAAGTCAGCCCCAGCATTTT
cdr3_aa: CASPGGSQPQHF

clone_size: .
d_call: .
j_call: TRBJ2-7
v_call: TRBV29-1
cdr3_nt: TGCAGCGTACTGAAGAGGGGTGGATCCTACGAGCAGTACTTC
cdr3_aa: CSVLKRGGSYEQYF

clone_size: .
d_call: TRBD1
j_call: TRBJ1-5
v_call: TRBV27
cdr3_nt: TGTGCCAGCAGTTGGGACAGGGCAAGCAATCAGCCCCAGCATTTT
cdr3_aa: CASSWDRASNQPQHF

clone_size: .
d_call: TRBD1
j_call: TRBJ1-5
v_call: TRBV6-5
cdr3_nt: TGTGCCAGCAGTTCCAGGGGGGACCAGCCCCAGCATTTT
cdr3_aa: CASSSRGDQPQHF

clone_size: few
d_call: .
j_call: TRBJ1-1
v_call: TRBV7-9
cdr3_nt: TGTGCCAGCACACAGCTCACTGAAGCTTTCTTT
cdr3_aa: CASTQLTEAFF

clone_size: .
d_call: .
j_call: TRBJ2-7
v_call: TRBV4-1
cdr3_nt: TGTGCCAGCAGCCAAGGCCCCTCAGGGGACACTACGAGGCAGTACTTC
cdr3_aa: CASSQGPSGDTTRQYF

clone_size: .
d_call: .
j_call: TRBJ2-1
v_call: TRBV30
cdr3_nt: TGTGCCTGGAGTGCGGGGCAGGCTATTAGGAATGAGCAGTTCTTC
cdr3_aa: CAWSAGQAIRNEQFF

clone_size: few
d_call: .
j_call: TRBJ2-3
v_call: TRBV10-3
cdr3_nt: TGTGCCATCAGCGAGACAGATACGCAGTATTTT
cdr3_aa: CAISETDTQYF

clone_size: .
d_call: .
j_call: TRBJ2-2
v_call: TRBV27
cdr3_nt: TGTGCCAGCACCACCAGGGACTACAGGGCGGGCACCGGGGAGCTGTTTTTT
cdr3_aa: CASTTRDYRAGTGELFF

clone_size: .
d_call: .
j_call: TRBJ2-7
v_call: TRBV30
cdr3_nt: TGTGCCTGGAGTCTCCGAGGGGGGGCCTACGAGCAGTACTTC
cdr3_aa: CAWSLRGGAYEQYF

clone_size: few
d_call: .
j_call: TRBJ1-2
v_call: TRBV6-1
cdr3_nt: TGTGCCAGCAGTGAAGCTTGGGACATCCGGCCCTACCACCAAAACCCAAACTATGGCTACACCTTC
cdr3_aa: CASSEAWDIRPYHQNPNYGYTF

clone_size: .
d_call: TRBD2
j_call: TRBJ2-1
v_call: TRBV5-6
cdr3_nt: TGTGCCAGCAGCTGGCCTAGCGGGGGGACCTACAATGAGCAGTTCTTC
cdr3_aa: CASSWPSGGTYNEQFF

clone_size: .
d_call: .
j_call: TRBJ2-1
v_call: TRBV27
cdr3_nt: TGTGCCAGCAGTCCCAGCTTGACGAACAGGGAACTCTACAATGAGCAGTTCTTC
cdr3_aa: CASSPSLTNRELYNEQFF

clone_size: .
d_call: TRBD1
j_call: TRBJ2-3
v_call: TRBV18
cdr3_nt: TGTGCCAGCTCTCCGGACAGGGTTGCAGATACGCAGTATTTT
cdr3_aa: CASSPDRVADTQYF

clone_size: once
d_call: TRBD1
j_call: TRBJ2-2
v_call: TRBV29-1
cdr3_nt: TGCAGCGTCGCCGGGACAGGGGGCACCGGGGAGCTGTTTTTT
cdr3_aa: CSVAGTGGTGELFF

clone_size: few
d_call: .
j_call: TRBJ1-1
v_call: TRBV7-2
cdr3_nt: TGTGCCACCAAAGGGGACACTGAAGCTTTCTTT
cdr3_aa: CATKGDTEAFF

clone_size: .
d_call: .
j_call: TRBJ2-3
v_call: TRBV2
cdr3_nt: TGTGCCAGGGGCGGCTATACGCAGTATTTT
cdr3_aa: CARGGYTQYF

clone_size: few
d_call: .
j_call: TRBJ2-1
v_call: TRBV5-6
cdr3_nt: TGTGCCAGCAGCTTGAGGGTCAGGGGCTTATACAATGAGCAGTTCTTC
cdr3_aa: CASSLRVRGLYNEQFF

clone_size: .
d_call: .
j_call: TRBJ1-1
v_call: TRBV25-1
cdr3_nt: TGTGCCAGCAGTGAGGGATGGAGCACTGAAGCTTTCTTT
cdr3_aa: CASSEGWSTEAFF

clone_size: .
d_call: .
j_call: TRBJ2-7
v_call: TRBV12-5
cdr3_nt: TGTGCTAGTGGTTTGGTTGCGGGACTCGGCGAGCAGTACTTC
cdr3_aa: CASGLVAGLGEQYF

clone_size: .
d_call: .
j_call: TRBJ2-5
v_call: TRBV5-1
cdr3_nt: TGCGCCAGCAGCTTGAAAGTCCAAGAGACCCAGTACTTC
cdr3_aa: CASSLKVQETQYF

clone_size: .
d_call: .
j_call: TRBJ1-1
v_call: TRBV29-1
cdr3_nt: TGCAGCGTTGAAGGGAGGCAGACGAACACTGAAGCTTTCTTT
cdr3_aa: CSVEGRQTNTEAFF

clone_size: once
d_call: .
j_call: TRBJ1-5
v_call: TRBV6-5
cdr3_nt: TGTGCCAGCAGCCCCATGGGGGCCTCACAGCCCCAGCATTTT
cdr3_aa: CASSPMGASQPQHF

clone_size: .
d_call: .
j_call: TRBJ1-6
v_call: TRBV5-1
cdr3_nt: TGCGCCAGCAGCTTGGACAGCCCCATGGCTTCACCCCTCCACTTT
cdr3_aa: CASSLDSPMASPLHF